These 29 T cell receptor beta chains were all obtained from the same sample, sequenced in a study of shared clonotypes between healthy human individuals. This table comes from immunoSEQ multiplex PCR, and its TCRdb copy is limited to in-frame clones, with some not included. The repertoire holds roughly 200,000 clones, with about 68% as singletons. Sequencing input: memory CD4+ T cells sorted from blood. Noted subset: CD45RA-negative fraction. The receptors shown here come from a man aged 30 to 39 in good health.

This clone occurred a few times. Here the CDR3 reads CASSLGRLRRDTQYF. Here the CDR3 DNA reads TGTGCCAGCAGCTTAGGGAGACTCCGGCGGGATACGCAGTATTTT. This chain links TRBV11-2 with TRBJ2-3; no reliable D call. Trimming left V 1 base short and J 6 bases short, with 14 bases between. This CDR3 is 15 amino acids long. Germline V gene lookup returns CDR1 SGHAT and CDR2 FQNNGV. The whole variable domain, filled in from reference TRBV11-2 and TRBJ2-3, reads EAGVAQSPRYKIIEKRQSVAFWCNPISGHATLYWYQQILGQGPKLLIQFQNNGVVDDSQLPKDRFSAERLKGVDSTLKIQPAKLEDSAVYLCASSLGRLRRDTQYFGPGTRLTVL.

The chain employs TRBV7-3 and TRBJ2-3; 7 bases agree with TRBD1. CDR3 length: 14 amino acids. J was trimmed by 1 base and V by 2 bases; bases with no gene match: 0. Germline loops: CDR1 SGHTA, CDR2 FQGTGA. This CDR3 reads CASSLGQGTDTQYF. In DNA form, the CDR3 reads TGTGCCAGCAGCTTAGGACAGGGCACAGATACGCAGTATTTT.

This clone was detected a few times. The rearrangement links TRBV28 to TRBJ2-1; D is undetermined. V lost 5 bases and J 0 bases, leaving 8 bases between the germline ends. The V gene's germline CDR1 is MDHEN and CDR2 SYDVKM. This CDR3 contains 14 residues. For the CDR3, the DNA is TGTGCCAGCAGTGGCACGAGCTCCTACAATGAGCAGTTCTTC. It yields the protein CASSGTSSYNEQFF. Full variable domain (rest looked up from reference TRBV28 and TRBJ2-1): DVKVTQSSRYLVKRTGEKVFLECVQDMDHENMFWYRQDPGLGLRLIYFSYDVKMKEKGDIPEGYSVSREKKERFSLILESASTNQTSMYLCASSGTSSYNEQFFGPGTRLTVL.

J is TRBJ2-1 and V is TRBV6-5, with 7 nucleotides matching TRBD2. Trimming at V came to 5 bases and at J to 14 bases, leaving 6 bases not matched to a gene. Germline V gene data show CDR1 as MNHEY and CDR2 as SVGAGI. The CDR3 length is 11 residues. Here the CDR3 DNA reads TGTGCCAGCAGTCCCTCGGGACTAAAGTTCTTC. Translating it yields CASSPSGLKFF.

The chain carries TRBV11-2 and TRBJ2-7; D is ambiguous. The germline V and J ends were trimmed by 3 bases and 7 bases, with 10 bases remaining between them. The CDR3 contains 12 residues. Germline V gene data show CDR1 as SGHAT and CDR2 as FQNNGV. CDR3 DNA sequence: TGTGCCAGCAGCTTTTACAGTTTGGAGCAGTACTTC. Its translation is CASSFYSLEQYF.

The chain has TRBV4-2 and TRBJ2-7; D is ambiguous. The CDR3 has 16 residues. The V end lost 3 bases, the J end lost 4 bases, and 19 bases lay between the germline ends. Germline CDR1 and CDR2: LGHNA and YNFKEQ. In DNA, the CDR3 is TGTGCCAGCAGCCAGAAATTAACCGCGTTTTCGTACGAGCAGTACTTC. Protein sequence: CASSQKLTAFSYEQYF.

The chain is built from TRBV6-9 and TRBJ2-7, with 8 bases identical to TRBD2. V lost 6 bases, J lost 0 bases, and 4 bases stayed unmatched. The CDR3 consists of 14 residues. The germline V gene encodes CDR1 MNHGY and CDR2 SVAAGI. CDR3 nucleotide sequence: TGTGCCAGCAGCCGGAGCGGGAGCTCCTACGAGCAGTACTTC. Translated, it gives CASSRSGSSYEQYF.

This clone was counted only a few times. This sequence joins TRBV5-1 and TRBJ2-7, with D unresolved. CDR3 length: 14 amino acids. V lost 2 bases to trimming and J lost 0 bases, with 9 bases between them. In germline, CDR1 is SGHRS, CDR2 YFSETQ. The CDR3 region is CASSFGQLSYEQYF. The DNA for the CDR3 is TGCGCCAGCAGCTTTGGGCAGCTCTCCTACGAGCAGTACTTC.

The V call is TRBV14, the J call TRBJ1-3, with D perhaps matching TRBD1 (6 bases). With 5 bases removed from V and 12 bases from J, the gap between germline ends came to 14 bases. Germline CDR1 and CDR2: SGHDN and FVKESK. The CDR3 consists of 12 residues. For the CDR3, the DNA is TGTGCCAGCAGCGCGACAGGACTGGGCATATATTTT. Its protein product is CASSATGLGIYF.

The chain joins TRBV19 to TRBJ1-5; D call uncertain. Trimming pared 5 bases from V and 11 bases from J, leaving 13 bases between. CDR3 length: 12 residues. Germline CDR1 reads LNHDA; CDR2 reads SQIVND (reference sequence). CDR3 bases: TGTGCCAGTAGTCCGCGTGACGTTGCCCAGCATTTT. Translating gives CASSPRDVAQHF.

This chain connects TRBV2 to TRBJ2-5; D possibly matches TRBD1 or TRBD2 (5 bases each). Trimming cost V 6 bases and J 1 base, with 9 bases left between them. CDR1 and CDR2 (germline): SNHLY, FYNNEI. This CDR3 has 13 residues. CDR3 DNA sequence: TGTGCCAGCAGCTGGGACCTCCAAGAGACCCAGTACTTC. This gives the protein CASSWDLQETQYF.

The chain employs TRBV7-9 and TRBJ2-7; TRBD2 might be the D (7 bases). Trimming removed 5 bases at V and 3 bases at J, with 17 bases between. Germline assignment: CDR1 SEHNR and CDR2 FQNEAQ (reference sequence). The CDR3 totals 15 residues. CDR3 amino acids: CASSQPGGSVYEQYF. The CDR3 DNA sequence: TGTGCCAGCAGCCAACCGGGGGGCTCGGTCTACGAGCAGTACTTC.

The genes are TRBV5-5 and TRBJ2-1, with D possibly called TRBD1 or TRBD2 (5 bases each). The V gene lost 0 bases and the J gene lost 0 bases, with 13 bases spanning the gap. The CDR3 is 17 residues long. Germline V lookup: CDR1 SGHKS, CDR2 YYEKEE (reference sequence). CDR3 bases: TGTGCCAGCAGCTTGGCGCCGGGAAGGGGCTCCTACAATGAGCAGTTCTTC. It yields the protein CASSLAPGRGSYNEQFF.

The J gene is TRBJ2-1, the V gene TRBV5-8; TRBD2 agrees at 11 bases. The CDR3 has 16 residues. Germline-derived CDR1 and CDR2 are SGHTS and YDEGEE. Germline trimming cut 3 bases from V and 0 bases from J; bases unmatched to any gene: 2. CDR3 sequence reads: CASSSGLAGSYNEQFF. The CDR3 DNA follows: TGTGCCAGCAGCTCCGGACTAGCGGGCTCCTACAATGAGCAGTTCTTC.

This clone came up once. The chain uses TRBV5-5 and TRBJ2-7; 14 nucleotides match TRBD2. The germline CDR1 and CDR2 sequences are SGHKS and YYEKEE (reference sequence). The CDR3 runs 18 residues. V was clipped by 4 bases and J by 7 bases; unmatched bases: 16. The CDR3 region is CASSQTSGRASRIWEQYF. Here the CDR3 DNA reads TGTGCCAGCAGCCAGACTAGCGGGAGGGCCTCCCGAATTTGGGAGCAGTACTTC.

The chain couples TRBV7-3 to TRBJ2-5; 9 nucleotides line up with TRBD1. In germline, CDR1 is SGHTA, CDR2 FQGTGA. This CDR3 comprises 15 residues. V shed 3 bases, J shed 5 bases, and the junction held 7 bases outside the gene matches. CDR3 amino acids: CASSLLQGAGETQYF. In DNA form, the CDR3 reads TGTGCCAGCAGCTTGTTACAGGGGGCGGGTGAGACCCAGTACTTC.

J is TRBJ1-3 and V is TRBV21-1. TRBV21-1 is a listed pseudogene. This CDR3 has 17 amino acids. The CDR3 here is CASSTQADSSGGNTIYF. The CDR3 nucleotides read TGTGCCAGCAGCACCCAAGCCGACTCCTCCGGTGGAAACACCATATATTTT.

This chain connects TRBV4-1 to TRBJ2-5; no definite D call. The V and J ends lost 0 bases and 10 bases respectively, with 12 bases between them. CDR1 is MGHRA and CDR2 is YSYEKL in the germline V gene. The length of the CDR3 is 13 residues. The CDR3 coding sequence is TGCGCCAGCAGCCAAGATAGTGTCCGGGTCCAGTACTTC. Translating gives CASSQDSVRVQYF.

This rearrangement joins TRBV10-1 to TRBJ2-1; 10 positions match TRBD2. Germline V gene sequence: CDR1 WNHNN, CDR2 SYGVQD (reference sequence). V shed 4 bases and J 6 bases; nucleotides not matched to a gene: 6. There are 15 residues in the CDR3. This CDR3 reads CASSGGSSGSNEQFF. DNA of the CDR3: TGCGCCAGCAGTGGGGGGTCTAGCGGGAGCAATGAGCAGTTCTTC.

V usage is TRBV18 and J usage is TRBJ1-1; D perhaps matches TRBD1 (5 bases). The germline V gene encodes CDR1 KGHSH and CDR2 LQKENI. CDR3 length: 12 amino acids. V lost 6 bases, J lost 11 bases, and 16 bases lay in between. The CDR3 is CASSPPSGGAFF. The DNA of the CDR3 is TGTGCCAGCTCGCCCCCCTCGGGGGGTGCTTTCTTT. The full variable domain, completed using reference TRBV18 and TRBJ1-1, is NAGVMQNPRHLVRRRGQEARLRCSPMKGHSHVYWYRQLPEEGLKFMVYLQKENIIDESGMPKERFSAEFPKEGPSILRIQQVVRGDSAAYFCASSPPSGGAFFGQGTRLTVV.

The gene calls are TRBV7-2 and TRBJ2-5; TRBD1 matches 10 bases. The V gene's germline CDR1 is SGHTA and CDR2 FQGNSA. V lost 0 bases to trimming and J lost 5 bases; unmatched junction nucleotides: 3. CDR3 length: 15 residues. CDR3 coding DNA: TGTGCCAGCAGCTTAGCTGGGACAGGGGTCGAGACCCAGTACTTC. Its protein product is CASSLAGTGVETQYF. Full variable domain (rest looked up from reference TRBV7-2 and TRBJ2-5): GAGVSQSPSNKVTEKGKDVELRCDPISGHTALYWYRQSLGQGLEFLIYFQGNSAPDKSGLPSDRFSAERTGGSVSTLTIQRTQQEDSAVYLCASSLAGTGVETQYFGPGTRLLVL.

The V gene is TRBV27, the J gene TRBJ2-3, with unresolved D. V lost 6 bases to trimming and J lost 0 bases, with 31 bases between them. The CDR3 runs to 21 residues. Germline V gives CDR1 MNHEY, CDR2 SMNVEV (reference sequence). The CDR3 is CASSPDRLTRQPVSSTDTQYF. For the CDR3, the DNA is TGTGCCAGCAGCCCTGATCGGTTAACGCGTCAGCCAGTGAGTAGCACAGATACGCAGTATTTT.

This clone was counted only a few times. CDR3 nucleotides: TGTGCCAGCGGGGACAGGGCAAACGAGCAGTACTTC. It is translated as CASGDRANEQYF. The J gene is TRBJ2-7, the V gene TRBV27; 9 nucleotides agree with TRBD1. This CDR3 region has 12 residues. Looked up from germline, CDR1 is MNHEY and CDR2 is SMNVEV (reference sequence). V lost 8 bases and J lost 5; bases outside the gene matches: 4.

Many counts were recorded for this clone. The CDR3 nucleotides are TGTGCCACCAGCAGGGGACAGGGAATAGCCGGGGAGCTGTTTTTT. It is translated as CATSRGQGIAGELFF. The rearrangement links TRBV15 to TRBJ2-2; 9 bases match TRBD1. CDR1 LNHNV and CDR2 YYDKDF come from the germline V gene (reference sequence). The CDR3 is made up of 15 amino acids. The ends lost 3 bases at V and 6 bases at J; junction bases unmatched: 5.

The V gene is TRBV28, the J gene TRBJ1-1; tentative D call: TRBD1 (6 bases). This CDR3 is built from 14 residues. CDR1 is MDHEN, CDR2 SYDVKM, per germline. Trimming took 5 bases from V and 3 from J, leaving 13 bases between them. The CDR3 region is CASSPYRVHTEAFF. The CDR3 DNA reads as TGTGCCAGCAGTCCATACAGGGTCCACACTGAAGCTTTCTTT.

V gene TRBV18 combines with J gene TRBJ2-1; D not resolved. Germline V CDR1 and CDR2: KGHSH, LQKENI. Trimming left V 8 bases short and J 10 bases short, with 18 bases between. The CDR3 sequence is 13 residues long. CDR3 amino acids: CASAPKTAKEQFF. The CDR3 region has the DNA TGTGCCAGCGCTCCAAAGACGGCTAAGGAGCAGTTCTTC. The whole variable domain, remainder taken from reference TRBV18 and TRBJ2-1, is NAGVMQNPRHLVRRRGQEARLRCSPMKGHSHVYWYRQLPEEGLKFMVYLQKENIIDESGMPKERFSAEFPKEGPSILRIQQVVRGDSAAYFCASAPKTAKEQFFGPGTRLTVL.

V usage is TRBV6-5 and J usage is TRBJ1-4, with 7 bases fitting TRBD1. Germline-derived CDR1 and CDR2 are MNHEY and SVGAGI. V shed 6 bases, J shed 3 bases, and the junction held 7 bases outside the gene matches. CDR3 length equals 15 residues. The CDR3 loop is CASSQTGAANEKLFF. The CDR3 nucleotides are TGTGCCAGCAGCCAAACAGGGGCCGCTAATGAAAAACTGTTTTTT.

The chain employs TRBV29-1 and TRBJ1-1; 8 nucleotides agree with TRBD1. The ends lost 4 bases at V and 4 bases at J; junction bases unmatched: 5. Germline V gives CDR1 SQVTM, CDR2 ANQGSEA. The CDR3 length is 13 residues. CDR3 in amino acids: CSVGTGFFTEAFF. Written as DNA, the CDR3 is TGCAGCGTTGGGACAGGGTTTTTCACTGAAGCTTTCTTT.

CDR3 DNA sequence: TGTGCCAGCAGCTCCGGGACTAAGTCCTACAATGAGCAGTTCTTC. It encodes CASSSGTKSYNEQFF. The V and J genes are TRBV7-9 and TRBJ2-1, with 7 bases identical to TRBD2. The germline CDR1 and CDR2 sequences are SEHNR and FQNEAQ (reference sequence). CDR3 length equals 15 residues. The V and J ends lost 4 bases and 1 base, in that order; junction bases with no gene match: 4.